These T cell receptor beta chains were read from a single sample in a study of blood T cell repertoires in COVID-19. This table comes from immunoSEQ multiplex PCR, and its TCRdb copy is limited to in-frame clones, with some not included. The sample gives approximately 140,000 clones, roughly 87% of which show up once; approximately 4.3% is in the top ten. The sequenced material came from PBMCs or T cells enriched from blood (not recorded which). The receptors derive from a woman between 35 and 50 years old who had been exposed to COVID-19. CDR3s include the opening cysteine and the closing phenylalanine or tryptophan. A D gene is named only where the DNA matches it firmly. Expanded clones are given a class, and other clones once, few, many or no size at all.

j_gene	abundance	len	v_gene	d_gene	CDR3nt	CDR3aa
TRBJ1-5	NA	14	TRBV28	NA	TGTGCCAGCAGTTTAGGGGGGGCAGGTCAGCCCCAGCATTTT	CASSLGGAGQPQHF
TRBJ2-5	few	11	TRBV7-2	NA	TGTGCCAGCAGCCCCGGAGAGACCCAGTACTTC	CASSPGETQYF
TRBJ1-2	NA	15	TRBV9	TRBD1	TGTGCCAGCAGCCCCCGGACAGGGGCAAACTATGGCTACACCTTC	CASSPRTGANYGYTF
TRBJ2-5	few	11	TRBV7-9	NA	TGTGCCAGCAGCTCGCAAGAGACCCAGTACTTC	CASSSQETQYF
TRBJ2-1	NA	15	TRBV5-4	TRBD2	TGTGCCAGCAGCTTGGCAGCGGGAGTCTCCAATGAGCAGTTCTTC	CASSLAAGVSNEQFF
TRBJ1-1	NA	13	TRBV11-2	NA	TGTGCCAGCAGCCCGCGACAGGAGACTGAAGCTTTCTTT	CASSPRQETEAFF
TRBJ1-5	NA	15	TRBV7-8	NA	TGTGCCAGCAGCTTAGCAGCGGGGAGCAATCAGCCCCAGCATTTT	CASSLAAGSNQPQHF
TRBJ2-1	NA	19	TRBV10-1	NA	TGCGCCAGCAGTGATTTCGTGGGGGGACGAGTGGCGGGGTACAATGAGCAGTTCTTC	CASSDFVGGRVAGYNEQFF
TRBJ1-1	few	17	TRBV6-1	NA	TGTGCCAGCAGTGAAGGCCAGGGGTTATACGTTTACACTGAAGCTTTCTTT	CASSEGQGLYVYTEAFF
TRBJ1-5	NA	14	TRBV28	TRBD1	TGTGCCAGCAGTTTGGGACAGGGATCTCAGCCCCAGCATTTT	CASSLGQGSQPQHF
TRBJ1-3	NA	14	TRBV4-2	NA	TGTGCCAGCAGCCACCGGGGTTCTGGAAACACCATATATTTT	CASSHRGSGNTIYF
TRBJ2-5	once	16	TRBV9	TRBD2	TGTGCCAGCAGCGTAGGGTGGGAGGGCCCTCGAGAGACCCAGTACTTC	CASSVGWEGPRETQYF
TRBJ2-1	NA	15	TRBV5-1	TRBD2	TGCGCCAGCAGCTTGGATTCGGGGGGGCCTAATGAGCAGTTCTTC	CASSLDSGGPNEQFF
TRBJ1-2	NA	15	TRBV27	TRBD1	TGTGCCAGCAGTCCGCAAACCGGGACAGGCTATGGCTACACCTTC	CASSPQTGTGYGYTF
TRBJ1-4	NA	15	TRBV5-1	TRBD1	TGCGCCAGCAGAGTCCAAGGGACAGGGAGCGAAAAACTGTTTTTT	CASRVQGTGSEKLFF